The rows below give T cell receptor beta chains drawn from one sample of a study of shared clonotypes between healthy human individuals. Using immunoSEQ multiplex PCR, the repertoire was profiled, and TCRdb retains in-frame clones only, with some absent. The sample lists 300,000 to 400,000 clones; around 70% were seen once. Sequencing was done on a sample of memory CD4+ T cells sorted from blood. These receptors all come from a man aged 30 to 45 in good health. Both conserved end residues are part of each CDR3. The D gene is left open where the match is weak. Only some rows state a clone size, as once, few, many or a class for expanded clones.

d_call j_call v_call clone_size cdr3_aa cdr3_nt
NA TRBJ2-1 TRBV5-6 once CASSLGLHGGNEQFF TGTGCCAGCAGCTTGGGACTTCACGGGGGCAATGAGCAGTTCTTC
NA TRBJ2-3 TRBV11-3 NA CASSLGGASTDTQYF TGTGCCAGCAGCTTAGGGGGCGCAAGCACAGATACGCAGTATTTT
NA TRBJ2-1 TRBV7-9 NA CASSLIHEQFF TGTGCCAGCAGCTTAATCCATGAGCAGTTCTTC
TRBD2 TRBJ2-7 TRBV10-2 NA CAASGSPYEQYF TGCGCCGCCAGCGGGAGTCCCTACGAGCAGTACTTC
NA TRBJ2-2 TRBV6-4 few CASSDGGAGELFF TGTGCCAGCAGTGACGGCGGCGCCGGGGAGCTGTTTTTT
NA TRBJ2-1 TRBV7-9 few CASSSSNEQFF TGTGCCAGCAGCTCCAGTAATGAGCAGTTCTTC
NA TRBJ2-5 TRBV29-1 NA CSVVGIQETQYF TGCAGCGTTGTTGGCATTCAAGAGACCCAGTACTTC
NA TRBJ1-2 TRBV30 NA CAWSIGGDYTF TGTGCCTGGAGTATCGGGGGGGACTACACCTTC
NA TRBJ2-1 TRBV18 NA CASSPNRVSYNEQFF TGTGCCAGCTCCCCCAACAGGGTCTCCTACAATGAGCAGTTCTTC
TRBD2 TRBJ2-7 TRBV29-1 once CSVVPLSSGRTYEQYF TGCAGCGTGGTACCCCTTTCTAGCGGGAGAACCTACGAGCAGTACTTC
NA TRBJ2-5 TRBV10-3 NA CAISDSGQETQYF TGTGCCATCAGTGACTCAGGCCAAGAGACCCAGTACTTC
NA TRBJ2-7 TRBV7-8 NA CASSLKIGPPYEQYF TGTGCCAGCAGCTTAAAGATAGGGCCACCCTACGAGCAGTACTTC
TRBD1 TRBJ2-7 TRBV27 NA CAAQGDPRREQYF TGTGCCGCGCAGGGGGACCCCCGCCGCGAGCAGTACTTC
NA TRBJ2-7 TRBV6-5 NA CASVGGYEQYF TGTGCCTCCGTTGGGGGCTACGAGCAGTACTTC
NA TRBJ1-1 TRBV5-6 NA CASSLVQDFMNTEAFF TGTGCCAGCAGCTTGGTTCAGGATTTCATGAACACTGAAGCTTTCTTT
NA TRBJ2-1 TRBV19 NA CATARGQYNEQFF TGTGCCACCGCCAGGGGACAATACAATGAGCAGTTCTTC